The source of this TCR beta chain is a study of glioma-infiltrating T cells after dendritic cell vaccination (dated by TCRdb to the mid-2010s). Context from the whole study: The cohort comprised around 15 glioblastoma patients from Phase I and II dendritic cell vaccination trials, 9 newly diagnosed and 6 with recurrent disease. Between about 2002 and 2012, the patients were given dendritic cell vaccination pulsed with autologous tumor lysate. The vaccine consisted of monocyte-derived dendritic cells cultured less than 9 days with IL-4 and GM-CSF, then pulsed overnight with autologous tumor lysate. Patients received three intradermal dendritic cell vaccine injections at biweekly intervals in the arm below the axilla. Tumor-infiltrating lymphocyte content was quantified and tumor and blood repertoires were compared in dendritic cell-vaccinated glioblastoma patients by deep sequencing of TCR beta CDR3 regions. TCR sequencing metrics, including TIL content and tumor-blood repertoire overlap, were correlated with survival after dendritic cell vaccination. The research as a whole found: TCR clonality showed no direct relationship with survival, which suggests that a diverse polyclonal response may matter. After dendritic cell vaccination, a higher estimated pretreatment TIL content predicted longer time to progression and overall survival. The response model built on TCR overlap across three groups was characterized as speculative, with prospective validation still needed. The cohort was small and heterogeneous, with few patients having full blood and tumor sets and even fewer initial-recurrent tumor pairs.

Note on this clone: Its target antigen remains unknown. No much larger clonotype is one base removed from it; base qualities were not supplied.

According to the study, the label for this sample's time point signals: after dendritic cell vaccination, including at tumor progression/relapse. Selection of patients required sufficient residual fresh-frozen tumor tissue and over two years of available survival data. Although molecular status otherwise differed among the glioblastoma patients, no patient had an isocitrate dehydrogenase mutation. PBMC were collected before vaccination, two weeks after the third vaccination, and at tumor progression when it occurred. The Qiagen DNeasy Blood extraction Kit was used for extraction of genomic DNA. TCRB CDR3 regions were amplified from about 2 ug genomic DNA, or all available DNA if less, using the immunoSEQ assay. The multiplex PCR relied on 60 forward primers for TCR V beta segments and 13 reverse primers for J beta segments. To estimate the number of reads per starting template, synthetic control templates were added to each sample at limiting dilution. The Illumina HiSeq System generated sequencing reads of 87 bp. The authors' analysis ran thus. PCR and sequencing errors were removed by merging closely related sequences with a nearest neighbor algorithm. TCR overlap was measured as the percentage of unique tumor TCR beta sequences that were also present in the peripheral blood of the same patient. The clones in this table, taken by TCRdb from immuneACCESS, are in-frame only. Not every clone is retained; where verified, under half of the shortfall comes from an unresolved V gene, and the cause of the rest is unknown. V and J calls and clone size follow that table, whereas D and trimming were derived from the DNA. This sample holds tens of thousands of clones; over 75% were observed only once. The ten largest clones capture around 2% of the sample.

The junction shows trimming of 5 bases on V and 3 bases on J, and the gene matches do not reach 7 bases of it. The CDR3 contains 16 residues, cysteine and phenylalanine counted. The DNA shown is the 48-base CDR3, in frame from base 1. Sequences SGHTA (CDR1) and FQGTGA (CDR2) are obtained from the germline V gene. The clonotype originates from a human donor with glioblastoma. Source: blood, taken after dendritic cell vaccination. This sequence uses TRBV7-3 and TRBJ1-3, with TRBD1 matching 10 junction bases. The DNA sequence is given as TGTGCCAGCAGCCCGGGCGGGGACAGGGGTGGAAACACCATATATTTT. It encodes CASSPGGDRGGNTIYF.